These 10 T cell receptor beta chains came from one sample sequenced in a study of blood T cell repertoires in COVID-19. Here immunoSEQ multiplex PCR was the method, and the copy in TCRdb shows in-frame clones only, minus some. The data contain 150,000 to 200,000 clones, 84% of them singletons. Material for sequencing was PBMCs or T cells enriched from blood (not recorded which). These receptors were taken from a man in his fifties or sixties who had recovered from COVID-19.

This chain uses TRBV7-2 with TRBJ1-5; perhaps TRBD1 as D (6 bases). This CDR3 contains 16 residues. Trimming removed 1 base from V and 4 bases from J, with 14 bases in between. Per germline, CDR1 SGHTA and CDR2 FQGNSA. This chain's CDR3 is CASSLVTGQKNQPQHF. As DNA, the CDR3 is TGTGCCAGCAGCTTAGTCACCGGACAGAAAAATCAGCCCCAGCATTTT. Full variable domain (remainder filled in from reference TRBV7-2 and TRBJ1-5): GAGVSQSPSNKVTEKGKDVELRCDPISGHTALYWYRQSLGQGLEFLIYFQGNSAPDKSGLPSDRFSAERTGGSVSTLTIQRTQQEDSAVYLCASSLVTGQKNQPQHFGDGTRLSIL.

This clone was observed a handful of times. The chain recombines TRBV4-1 with TRBJ1-2; 11 positions match TRBD1. Germline CDR1 MGHRA, CDR2 YSYEKL. The CDR3 is 16 residues long. V gave up 2 bases and J gave up 8 bases; unmatched junction bases: 10. The CDR3 DNA reads as TGCGCCAGCAGCCAACAACCCGGACAGGGGGCGGGGGGCTACACCTTC. Protein product: CASSQQPGQGAGGYTF.

The chain couples TRBV10-3 to TRBJ1-3; TRBD1 is a possible D gene (6 bases). CDR3 length: 19 residues. CDR1 is ENHRY and CDR2 is SYGVKD in the germline V gene. Trimming took off 7 bases at V and 2 bases at J, with 27 bases between the two ends. CDR3 in DNA: TGTGCCATCAAGGGTCACGCTGAACGGTCAGGGGAAACTGGAAACACCATATATTTT. It translates to CAIKGHAERSGETGNTIYF.

This chain connects TRBV30 to TRBJ1-6; 8 bases line up with TRBD1. Germline V gene lookup returns CDR1 GTSNPN and CDR2 SVGIG (reference sequence). V lost 5 bases to trimming and J lost 6 bases; unmatched junction nucleotides: 6. The CDR3 has 14 residues. CDR3 protein: CAWGQGGSNSPLHF. CDR3 in DNA: TGTGCCTGGGGACAGGGAGGAAGTAATTCACCCCTCCACTTT. Using reference TRBV30 and TRBJ1-6 for the parts outside the CDR3, the full variable domain is SQTIHQWPATLVQPVGSPLSLECTVEGTSNPNLYWYRQAAGRGLQLLFYSVGIGQISSEVPQNLSASRPQDRQFILSSKKLLLSDSGFYLCAWGQGGSNSPLHFGNGTRLTVT.

The chain recombines TRBV19 with TRBJ2-6; TRBD1 matches at 7 bases. This CDR3 is built from 19 residues. Germline lookup yields CDR1 LNHDA and CDR2 SQIVND (reference sequence). Trimming at V came to 8 bases and at J to 2 bases, leaving 18 bases not matched to a gene. In DNA form, the CDR3 reads TGTGCCAGTCGAGCTGGGCCGGCGACAGGGTGGGCTGGGGCCAACGTCCTGACTTTC. Amino acid sequence: CASRAGPATGWAGANVLTF.

The rearrangement uses TRBV2 and TRBJ1-4; no reliable D call. There are 11 residues in the CDR3. Per germline, CDR1 SNHLY and CDR2 FYNNEI. Trimming took 7 bases from V and 8 from J, leaving 8 bases between them. The CDR3, as DNA: TGTGCCAGCACCTGGGAGGAAAAACTGTTTTTT. Translating it yields CASTWEEKLFF.

The chain links TRBV6-5 to TRBJ1-2; D is possibly TRBD1 (6 bases). Germline values: CDR1 MNHEY, CDR2 SVGAGI. V dropped 5 bases and J dropped 4 bases, with 14 bases sitting between them. The CDR3 consists of 14 residues. In nucleotides, the CDR3 is TGTGCCAGCAGTCCGGGGACATCTCCCTATGGCTACACCTTC. This gives the protein CASSPGTSPYGYTF.

There are many counts of this clone. An end of the junction differs from the germline gene, which may be a read error. The J gene is TRBJ1-5, the V gene TRBV7-7; D perhaps matches TRBD1 (5 bases). This CDR3 is 19 amino acids long. Germline V gene data show CDR1 as SSHAT and CDR2 as FNYEAQ (reference sequence). The CDR3 coding sequence is TGTGCTAGCAGTTTACGAAGCAACTGGAGGGAAGGGGTCAATCAGCCCCAGCATTTT. Translated, it gives CASSLRSNWREGVNQPQHF.

CDR3 residues: CASSGTGTGWRNEKLFF. DNA of the CDR3: TGTGCCAGTAGTGGTACCGGGACAGGGTGGAGAAATGAAAAACTGTTTTTT. The J gene is TRBJ1-4, the V gene TRBV19; 9 bases fit TRBD1. The junction had 12 bases not matched to a gene; V was cut back by 5 bases and J by 5 bases. Germline V lookup: CDR1 LNHDA, CDR2 SQIVND (reference sequence). The CDR3 has 17 residues.

CDR3 amino acids: CASSQNSGQGAYGYTF. The CDR3 region has the DNA TGCGCCAGCAGCCAAAATTCCGGCCAGGGTGCCTATGGCTACACCTTC. This chain joins TRBV4-1 and TRBJ1-2; a weak D match, TRBD1 (5 bases). Trimming cost V 2 bases and J 4 bases, with 17 bases left between them. Per the germline V gene, CDR1 is MGHRA and CDR2 is YSYEKL. The CDR3 is 16 residues long.